The table lists the clone carrying this T cell receptor (beta chain) with a few counts. Sample-barcoded 5' priming and a J-beta primer mix drove a second PCR of roughly 7 to 11 cycles. MiXCR, run by TCRdb on the 5' RACE reads, gives a single entry per CDR3 protein. The sample lists approximately 1.5 million distinct CDR3 sequences, about 42% seen once, with 4% in the top ten. The data are from a study of blood T cells in healthy people across ages. CDR1 is MNHEY and CDR2 is SVGAGI in the germline V gene. This CDR3 has 14 residues. V lost 7 bases, J lost 0 bases, and 10 bases lay in between. The sequence derives from a woman aged 18-29 years in good health. The sample was blood. V gene TRBV6-5 combines with J gene TRBJ1-3; D not certain. CDR3 DNA: TGTGCCAGCACTCCGGGCCACTCTGGAAACACCATATATTTT. Amino acids: CASTPGHSGNTIYF.